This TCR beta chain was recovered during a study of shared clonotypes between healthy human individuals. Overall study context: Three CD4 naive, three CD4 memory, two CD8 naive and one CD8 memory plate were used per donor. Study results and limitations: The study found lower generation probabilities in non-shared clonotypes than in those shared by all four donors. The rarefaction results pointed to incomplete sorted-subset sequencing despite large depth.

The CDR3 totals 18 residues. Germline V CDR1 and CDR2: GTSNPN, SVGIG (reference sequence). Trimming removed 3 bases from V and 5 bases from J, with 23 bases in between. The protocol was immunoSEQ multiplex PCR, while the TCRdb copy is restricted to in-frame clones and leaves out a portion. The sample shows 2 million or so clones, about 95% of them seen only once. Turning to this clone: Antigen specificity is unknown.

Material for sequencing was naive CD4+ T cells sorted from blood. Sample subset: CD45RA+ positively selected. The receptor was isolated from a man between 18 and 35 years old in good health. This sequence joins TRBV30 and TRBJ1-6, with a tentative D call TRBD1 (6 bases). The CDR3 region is CAWSRFAGVDLHNSPLHF. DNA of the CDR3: TGTGCCTGGAGCCGTTTCGCAGGGGTTGATCTCCATAATTCACCCCTCCACTTT.